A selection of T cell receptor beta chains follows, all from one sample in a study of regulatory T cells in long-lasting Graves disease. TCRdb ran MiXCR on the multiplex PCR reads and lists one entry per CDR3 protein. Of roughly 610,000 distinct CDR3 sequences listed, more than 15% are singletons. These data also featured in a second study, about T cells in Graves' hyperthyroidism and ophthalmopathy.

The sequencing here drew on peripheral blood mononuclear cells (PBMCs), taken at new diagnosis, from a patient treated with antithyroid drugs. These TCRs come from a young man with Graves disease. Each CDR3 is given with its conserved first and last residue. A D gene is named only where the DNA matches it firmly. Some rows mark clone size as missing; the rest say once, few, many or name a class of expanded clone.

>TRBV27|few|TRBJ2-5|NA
CASSYSPGGRGTQYF
TGTGCCAGCAGTTATTCGCCCGGGGGCCGTGGGACCCAGTACTTC
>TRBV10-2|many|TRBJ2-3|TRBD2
CASRAGTSGSQDTQYF
TGCGCCAGCAGGGCCGGGACTAGCGGGAGTCAAGATACGCAGTATTTT
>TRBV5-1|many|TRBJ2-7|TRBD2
CASGPGGADYEQYF
TGCGCCAGCGGACCCGGGGGGGCAGACTACGAGCAGTACTTC
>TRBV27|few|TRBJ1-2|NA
CASTPTGLNGPMDGYTF
TGTGCCAGCACACCCACAGGGTTAAATGGGCCAATGGATGGCTACACCTTC
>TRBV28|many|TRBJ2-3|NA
CASSSLARGNTDTQYF
TGTGCCAGCAGCTCCTTGGCCAGAGGGAACACAGATACGCAGTATTTT
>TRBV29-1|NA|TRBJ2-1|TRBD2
CSVEEPSGSGFYNEQFF
TGCAGCGTTGAAGAACCTAGCGGGAGCGGGTTTTACAATGAGCAGTTCTTC
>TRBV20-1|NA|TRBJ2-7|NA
CSARDRKVPSLYEQYF
TGCAGTGCTAGAGATAGGAAGGTCCCCAGCCTCTACGAGCAGTACTTC
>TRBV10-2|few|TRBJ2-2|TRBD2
CASSGRLAVNTGELFF
TGCGCCAGCAGTGGAAGACTAGCGGTGAACACCGGGGAGCTGTTTTTT
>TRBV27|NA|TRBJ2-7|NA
CASSRLPLEEQYF
TGTGCCAGCAGCCGATTACCTTTAGAAGAGCAGTACTTC
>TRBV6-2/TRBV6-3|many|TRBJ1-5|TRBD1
CASSYRSDRGLDGNQPQHF
TGTGCCAGCAGTTATCGTTCTGACAGGGGGTTGGATGGCAATCAGCCCCAGCATTTT
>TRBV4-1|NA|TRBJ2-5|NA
CASSPPGQRRLSEETQYF
TGCGCCAGCAGCCCGCCGGGACAACGTCGCCTATCGGAAGAGACCCAGTACTTC
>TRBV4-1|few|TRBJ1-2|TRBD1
CASSQEDRNYGYTF
TGCGCCAGCAGCCAGGAGGACAGGAACTATGGCTACACCTTC
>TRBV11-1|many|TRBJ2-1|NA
CASSQEVRAYEQFF
TGCGCCAGCAGCCAAGAAGTCCGGGCCTATGAGCAGTTCTTC
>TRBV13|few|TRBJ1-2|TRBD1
CAGSFAGGGYGYTF
TGTGCCGGCAGCTTTGCAGGGGGCGGCTATGGCTACACCTTC
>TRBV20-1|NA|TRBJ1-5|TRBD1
CSARRDRGQPQHF
TGCAGTGCTAGAAGGGACAGGGGGCAGCCCCAGCATTTT
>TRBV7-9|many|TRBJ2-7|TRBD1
CASSSRHPGQGVEQYF
TGTGCCAGCAGCTCACGCCACCCGGGACAGGGAGTTGAGCAGTACTTC
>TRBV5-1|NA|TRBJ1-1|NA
CASRIQQTDTEAFF
TGCGCCAGCAGGATACAGCAGACGGACACTGAAGCTTTCTTT
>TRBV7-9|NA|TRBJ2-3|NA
CASSLKRGGGATDTQYF
TGTGCCAGCAGCTTAAAACGGGGAGGGGGGGCGACAGATACGCAGTATTTT
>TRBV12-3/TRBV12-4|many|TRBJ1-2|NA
CASSLRQSYGYTF
TGTGCCAGCAGTTTGCGGCAGAGCTATGGCTACACCTTC
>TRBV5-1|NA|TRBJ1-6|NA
CASSSLRYADDNSPLHF
TGCGCCAGCAGCTCCCTGCGATACGCGGACGATAATTCACCCCTCCACTTT
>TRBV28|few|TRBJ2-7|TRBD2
CASMEGLAGLSSYEQYF
TGTGCCAGCATGGAAGGGTTAGCGGGGCTGAGCTCCTACGAGCAGTACTTC
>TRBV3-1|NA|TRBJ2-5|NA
CASSMSQTAQETQYF
TGTGCCAGCAGCATGTCCCAGACGGCCCAAGAGACCCAGTACTTC
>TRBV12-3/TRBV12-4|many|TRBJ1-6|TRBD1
CASSRAGTGAGVEPPLHF
TGTGCCAGCAGCCGAGCCGGGACAGGGGCTGGGGTGGAGCCACCCCTCCACTTT
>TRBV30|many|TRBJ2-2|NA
CAWSQEWGTGELFF
TGTGCCTGGAGCCAGGAGTGGGGTACCGGGGAGCTGTTTTTT
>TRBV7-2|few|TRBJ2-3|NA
CASSRQRGGTDTQYF
TGTGCCAGCAGCCGACAGAGGGGGGGGACAGATACGCAGTATTTT
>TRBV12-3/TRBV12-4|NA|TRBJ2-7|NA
CASSTGGLATTYEQYF
TGTGCCAGCAGTACCGGAGGGCTAGCGACGACCTACGAGCAGTACTTC
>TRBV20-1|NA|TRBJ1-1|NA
CSARVSGLKWNTEAFF
TGCAGTGCTAGAGTGAGCGGATTAAAATGGAACACTGAAGCTTTCTTT